This is a list of T cell receptor beta chains from one sample in a study of blood T cell repertoires in COVID-19. Profiled with immunoSEQ multiplex PCR; TCRdb holds only in-frame clones, not every one. The data show more than 300,000 clones, with approximately 89% seen just once and roughly a tenth held by the top ten. Sample: peripheral blood. Receptor source: a woman in her thirties with COVID-19, enrolled during active disease. Both conserved end residues are part of each CDR3. A D gene is named only where the DNA matches it firmly. Some rows have no size entry. The others give once, few or many, or a class for an expanded clone.

-,TRBJ1-5,-,TRBV28,CASSLFDISNQPQHF,TGTGCCAGCAGTTTATTTGACATTAGCAATCAGCCCCAGCATTTT
TRBD1,TRBJ1-5,-,TRBV3-1/TRBV3-2,CASSQEASRDREERNQPQHF,TGTGCCAGCAGCCAAGAGGCGTCCCGGGACAGGGAAGAGAGGAATCAGCCCCAGCATTTT
TRBD2,TRBJ2-1,-,TRBV20-1,CSASPMRESSYNEQFF,TGCAGTGCTAGTCCTATGCGGGAGTCTTCCTACAATGAGCAGTTCTTC
TRBD2,TRBJ2-1,-,TRBV5-6,CASRRGGSSSYNEQFF,TGTGCCAGCCGCCGGGGGGGATCTAGCTCCTACAATGAGCAGTTCTTC
-,TRBJ2-1,-,TRBV5-1,CASSWGGSAYNEQFF,TGCGCCAGCAGCTGGGGAGGATCAGCCTACAATGAGCAGTTCTTC
-,TRBJ2-7,few,TRBV6-2/TRBV6-3,CASSYGALGEQYF,TGTGCCAGCAGTTACGGGGCCCTGGGGGAGCAGTACTTC
TRBD2,TRBJ2-1,once,TRBV28,CASSGESGRAEQFF,TGTGCCAGCAGTGGCGAAAGCGGGAGGGCCGAGCAGTTCTTC
-,TRBJ1-2,-,TRBV5-1,CASSLAREDYGYTF,TGCGCCAGCAGCTTGGCCAGGGAGGACTATGGCTACACCTTC
-,TRBJ1-5,-,TRBV3-1/TRBV3-2,CASSSGHNQPQHF,TGTGCCAGCAGCTCAGGACACAATCAGCCCCAGCATTTT
TRBD1,TRBJ1-4,-,TRBV5-1,CASSRTPTGEHEKLFF,TGCGCCAGCAGCCGAACCCCAACAGGGGAGCACGAAAAACTGTTTTTT
-,TRBJ2-5,-,TRBV9,CASSPQDREGGTQYF,TGTGCCAGCAGCCCTCAGGACAGGGAGGGAGGGACCCAGTACTTC
-,TRBJ2-3,-,TRBV28,CATFRPPGTSTDTQYF,TGTGCTACCTTTCGGCCCCCAGGGACTAGCACAGATACGCAGTATTTT
-,TRBJ1-5,few,TRBV18,CASSPGRGSNQPQHF,TGTGCCAGCTCACCAGGAAGGGGTAGCAATCAGCCCCAGCATTTT
TRBD2,TRBJ2-3,-,TRBV27,CASSLGLAGGGTQYF,TGTGCCAGCAGTTTAGGACTAGCGGGAGGAGGTACGCAGTATTTT
TRBD2,TRBJ2-3,-,TRBV15,CATSRDTSGRGTDTQYF,TGTGCCACCAGCAGGGACACTAGCGGGAGAGGCACAGATACGCAGTATTTT
-,TRBJ1-4,-,TRBV5-1,CASRPTGPQQKLFF,TGCGCCAGCAGGCCAACAGGGCCTCAGCAGAAACTGTTTTTT
-,TRBJ2-2,-,TRBV7-9,CASSLEEGARELFF,TGTGCCAGCAGCTTAGAGGAGGGGGCGCGGGAGCTGTTTTTT
TRBD2,TRBJ2-1,-,TRBV9,CASSPGGAYYNEQFF,TGTGCCAGCAGCCCGGGAGGGGCTTACTACAATGAGCAGTTCTTC
TRBD2,TRBJ2-5,-,TRBV2,CASSDLAGGKETQYF,TGTGCCAGCAGTGATCTAGCGGGAGGGAAAGAGACCCAGTACTTC
-,TRBJ2-3,once,TRBV7-2,CASSLAPRPQYF,TGTGCCAGCAGCTTAGCTCCCCGTCCGCAGTATTTT